These T cell receptor beta chains were read from a single sample in a study of blood T cell repertoires in COVID-19. The method was immunoSEQ multiplex PCR; TCRdb's version includes in-frame clones alone and lacks a portion of them. Of more than 50,000 clones in the sample, less than 75% were seen once. The source material was peripheral blood. The receptor source for this set is a woman aged 70-85 years with acute or convalescent COVID-19. The CDR3 runs from the conserved cysteine through the conserved F or W. The order of the fields is D gene, V gene, clone size, J gene, CDR3 protein, CDR3 DNA. A D gene is named only where the DNA matches it firmly. For some rows the clone size is stated as once, few or many, or as a class when expanded; others skip it.

NA	TRBV25-1	NA	TRBJ2-3	CASSEFAGTDTQYF	TGTGCCAGCAGTGAATTTGCGGGGACAGATACGCAGTATTTT
NA	TRBV24-1	medium-sized	TRBJ1-2	CATSGKGRGDYGYTF	TGTGCCACCAGTGGAAAGGGGAGGGGTGACTATGGCTACACCTTC
TRBD2	TRBV9	NA	TRBJ2-5	CASNRGGLGETQYF	TGTGCCAGCAACCGGGGGGGCCTTGGAGAGACCCAGTACTTC
NA	TRBV7-8	few	TRBJ1-2	CASSLSTGYGYTF	TGTGCCAGCAGCTTATCAACAGGGTATGGCTACACCTTC
NA	TRBV6-5	NA	TRBJ1-2	CASLRETYGYTF	TGTGCCAGCCTCCGGGAGACATATGGCTACACCTTC
TRBD1	TRBV27	NA	TRBJ2-3	CASSLTGEHTQYF	TGTGCCAGCAGTTTGACAGGGGAACATACGCAGTATTTT
NA	TRBV6-5	NA	TRBJ1-5	CASSYYRNQPQHF	TGTGCCAGCAGTTACTACAGGAATCAGCCCCAGCATTTT
NA	TRBV9	NA	TRBJ1-1	CASSYYTGTTAEAFF	TGTGCCAGCAGTTACTACACAGGGACGACGGCTGAAGCTTTCTTT
TRBD1	TRBV5-6	NA	TRBJ1-4	CASSYRDRPFGELFF	TGTGCCAGCAGCTACAGGGACAGGCCGTTTGGGGAACTGTTTTTT
NA	TRBV12-3/TRBV12-4	NA	TRBJ2-1	CASSTAGTGEQFF	TGTGCCAGCAGTACAGCCGGAACGGGGGAGCAGTTCTTC
NA	TRBV3-1/TRBV3-2	NA	TRBJ2-2	CASSPTASRGDNGELFF	TGTGCCAGCAGCCCTACGGCCTCACGAGGGGACAACGGGGAGCTGTTTTTT
NA	TRBV5-4	few	TRBJ1-1	CASSLDKGVAEAFF	TGTGCCAGCAGTTTGGACAAGGGAGTCGCTGAAGCTTTCTTT
NA	TRBV5-4	NA	TRBJ1-2	CASSLFVGGYGYTF	TGTGCCAGCAGCTTGTTTGTGGGAGGCTATGGCTACACCTTC
TRBD1	TRBV27	NA	TRBJ1-4	CASRPGGPGKLFF	TGTGCCAGCAGACCAGGGGGGCCTGGAAAACTGTTTTTT
TRBD1	TRBV7-9	NA	TRBJ1-2	CASSSDRGQGGYTF	TGTGCCAGCAGCTCGGACAGGGGGCAAGGTGGCTACACCTTC
TRBD1	TRBV7-8	NA	TRBJ1-1	CASSLVGQGNTEAFF	TGTGCCAGCAGCTTAGTGGGACAGGGGAACACTGAAGCTTTCTTT
NA	TRBV27	NA	TRBJ1-1	CASSLSVAGNTEAFF	TGTGCCAGCAGTTTATCAGTCGCGGGGAACACTGAAGCTTTCTTT
NA	TRBV5-6	NA	TRBJ2-3	CASSSLQGTLTDTQYF	TGTGCCAGCAGCTCCCTTCAGGGGACGTTGACAGATACGCAGTATTTT
TRBD1	TRBV13	NA	TRBJ2-2	CASSLGTGMNTGELFF	TGTGCCAGCAGCCTCGGGACAGGGATGAACACCGGGGAGCTGTTTTTT
NA	TRBV27	once	TRBJ1-4	CASSLQPIRGAGEKLFF	TGTGCCAGCAGTTTACAACCCATCAGGGGAGCTGGCGAAAAACTGTTTTTT
NA	TRBV18	NA	TRBJ1-1	CASSPQRSTNTEAFF	TGTGCCAGCTCACCACAGAGGAGCACGAACACTGAAGCTTTCTTT
TRBD1	TRBV6-5	NA	TRBJ1-2	CASSPRQGEDYGYTF	TGTGCCAGCAGTCCCCGACAGGGGGAGGACTATGGCTACACCTTC
TRBD1	TRBV7-2	few	TRBJ1-5	CASSLGQGAKPQHF	TGTGCCAGCAGCTTAGGACAGGGGGCAAAGCCCCAGCATTTT
TRBD2	TRBV11-2	NA	TRBJ2-5	CASSPGTSGALFQETQYF	TGTGCCAGCAGCCCCGGGACTAGCGGGGCGTTGTTCCAAGAGACCCAGTACTTC
NA	TRBV4-2	few	TRBJ1-2	CASSQGDGSLGYGYTF	TGTGCCAGCAGCCAAGGAGATGGGAGCTTGGGGTATGGCTACACCTTC
TRBD1	TRBV11-2	NA	TRBJ2-1	CASSFAGPATGGNEQFF	TGTGCCAGCAGCTTTGCGGGGCCCGCTACAGGGGGAAATGAGCAGTTCTTC
NA	TRBV10-3	NA	TRBJ1-2	CAISESESGGGYTF	TGTGCCATCAGTGAGTCCGAGTCCGGGGGAGGCTACACCTTC
TRBD1	TRBV6-1	NA	TRBJ2-1	CASRDRDSNEQFF	TGTGCCAGCAGGGATAGGGACAGCAATGAGCAGTTCTTC
NA	TRBV3-1/TRBV3-2	NA	TRBJ2-2	CASSPLAGELFF	TGTGCCAGCAGCCCCCTCGCCGGGGAGCTGTTTTTT
NA	TRBV6-5	NA	TRBJ2-3	CASSYNQNTQYF	TGTGCCAGCAGTTACAACCAGAATACGCAGTATTTT
TRBD1	TRBV5-1	NA	TRBJ1-2	CASSLQGENYGYTF	TGCGCCAGCAGCCTACAGGGGGAGAACTATGGCTACACCTTC
TRBD1	TRBV27	NA	TRBJ2-2	CASSFHRGLHTGELFF	TGTGCCAGCAGTTTTCACAGGGGGTTACACACCGGGGAGCTGTTTTTT
TRBD1	TRBV9	many	TRBJ2-2	CASRPDRATGELFF	TGTGCCAGCAGGCCGGACAGGGCCACCGGGGAGCTGTTTTTT
NA	TRBV5-1	NA	TRBJ1-1	CASSRDINTEAFF	TGCGCCAGCAGCCGGGACATCAACACTGAAGCTTTCTTT
TRBD2	TRBV10-2	NA	TRBJ2-3	CASSLAGDADTQYF	TGCGCCAGCAGCCTAGCGGGGGACGCAGATACGCAGTATTTT
NA	TRBV4-1	NA	TRBJ1-3	CASSQDGTIPFGNSGNTIYF	TGCGCCAGCAGCCAAGACGGGACTATTCCCTTCGGAAACTCTGGAAACACCATATATTTT
NA	TRBV5-5	few	TRBJ1-2	CASSFWGRVEDYGYTF	TGTGCCAGCAGCTTTTGGGGGCGGGTTGAGGACTATGGCTACACCTTC
TRBD1	TRBV7-6	NA	TRBJ2-7	CASSRETGSSYEQYF	TGTGCCAGCAGCCGAGAGACAGGGAGCTCCTACGAGCAGTACTTC
NA	TRBV30	NA	TRBJ1-2	CALEWSGYTF	TGTGCCTTGGAGTGGAGTGGCTACACCTTC
NA	TRBV6-5	NA	TRBJ1-1	CASSWGVYTEAFF	TGTGCCAGCAGTTGGGGGGTTTACACTGAAGCTTTCTTT
NA	TRBV30	NA	TRBJ1-5	CAWTSPGEQPQHF	TGTGCCTGGACCAGTCCCGGGGAACAGCCCCAGCATTTT
NA	TRBV5-1	NA	TRBJ1-3	CASRSSGNTIYF	TGCGCCAGCAGGAGCTCTGGAAACACCATATATTTT
TRBD2	TRBV29-1	NA	TRBJ2-2	CSARGSGGPYTGELFF	TGCAGCGCTAGGGGTAGCGGGGGGCCTTACACCGGGGAGCTGTTTTTT
TRBD2	TRBV7-2	NA	TRBJ2-1	CASSWTSGGEQFF	TGTGCCAGCAGCTGGACTAGCGGGGGGGAGCAGTTCTTC
TRBD1	TRBV9	few	TRBJ1-2	CASSRLGPGQGENGYTF	TGTGCCAGCAGCCGATTAGGGCCCGGACAGGGAGAAAATGGCTACACCTTC
NA	TRBV11-2	NA	TRBJ1-5	CASSLEDSSYQPQHF	TGTGCCAGCAGCTTAGAGGACAGCAGTTACCAGCCCCAGCATTTT
NA	TRBV6-1	NA	TRBJ1-4	CASSEESTTNEKLFF	TGTGCCAGCAGTGAAGAGTCTACAACTAATGAAAAACTGTTTTTT
NA	TRBV29-1	NA	TRBJ2-5	CSVAPTEETQYF	TGCAGCGTTGCCCCAACGGAAGAGACCCAGTACTTC
NA	TRBV10-3	NA	TRBJ1-2	CAISELGGAYTF	TGTGCCATCAGTGAGCTGGGGGGAGCCTACACCTTC
NA	TRBV5-1	NA	TRBJ1-2	CASRGGDGYTF	TGCGCCAGCAGAGGAGGGGACGGCTACACCTTC
NA	TRBV2	NA	TRBJ2-1	CASSPLYNEQFF	TGTGCCAGCAGCCCCCTGTACAATGAGCAGTTCTTC
NA	TRBV9	NA	TRBJ1-4	CASSVTPVRRGEKLFF	TGTGCCAGCAGCGTTACACCGGTCCGACGGGGTGAAAAACTGTTTTTT
TRBD1	TRBV7-9	NA	TRBJ1-1	CASSSQGTEAFF	TGTGCCAGCAGCTCACAGGGGACTGAAGCTTTCTTT
NA	TRBV5-1	NA	TRBJ2-5	CASSFPEETQYF	TGCGCCAGCAGTTTCCCTGAGGAGACCCAGTACTTC
TRBD1	TRBV19	NA	TRBJ1-2	CASSMGQGVAYGYTF	TGTGCCAGTAGTATGGGGCAGGGGGTAGCCTATGGCTACACCTTC
NA	TRBV12-3/TRBV12-4	NA	TRBJ1-5	CASNTDTNQPQHF	TGTGCCAGCAACACAGACACTAATCAGCCCCAGCATTTT
NA	TRBV5-4	NA	TRBJ1-1	CASSLDRGSTEAFF	TGTGCCAGCAGCTTGGACCGAGGGAGCACTGAAGCTTTCTTT
NA	TRBV3-1/TRBV3-2	many	TRBJ2-5	CAARWGGGETQYF	TGTGCCGCCCGGTGGGGGGGCGGAGAGACCCAGTACTTC
NA	TRBV10-3	NA	TRBJ1-6	CAISESGGTYNSPLHF	TGTGCCATCAGTGAGTCGGGAGGAACCTATAATTCACCCCTCCACTTT
NA	TRBV11-3	NA	TRBJ2-1	CASSPRRLTYNEQFF	TGTGCCAGCAGCCCTAGACGGCTAACCTACAATGAGCAGTTCTTC